A single count supports the clone carrying this TCR beta chain. Germline CDR1 is SNHLY and CDR2 is FYNNEI. The junction had 22 bases not matched to a gene; V was cut back by 6 bases and J by 6 bases. This CDR3 is 20 amino acids long. The sample is drawn from a study of T cells in localized non-small cell lung cancer. Sequencing was performed with immunoSEQ multiplex PCR; in TCRdb, only in-frame clones are kept and a portion is missing. The repertoire includes 100,000 or so clones, approximately 91% of them detected once, and over 4% sits in the top ten. Here the sequenced sample was PBMCs, taken before any cancer treatment. The J gene is TRBJ2-2, the V gene TRBV2; 10 positions match TRBD2. The receptor was isolated from a woman aged 35-70 years with stage II squamous cell lung carcinoma. The DNA for the CDR3 is TGTGCCAGCAGGCAATCAGCGGGAGGGCCGATTGTTGTCTCGGCCGGGGAGCTGTTTTTT. Translation gives CASRQSAGGPIVVSAGELFF.